This TCR beta chain is from a study of siplizumab effects on memory and regulatory T cells. Germline V gene data show CDR1 as KGHSH and CDR2 as LQKENI. Between the trimmed V and J ends, which lost 1 base and 2 bases, there was a span of 8 bases. The CDR3 runs to 15 residues. Sequencing used immunoSEQ multiplex PCR; TCRdb keeps in-frame clones, though not all of them. This sample yields 70,000 to 90,000 clones, of which over 80% are seen a single time; around 14% belongs to the top ten. This sequence was found in a human donor in good health. The chain carries TRBV18 and TRBJ2-2, with no clear D. The sample comprised CD4+ T cells sorted from blood. DNA of the CDR3: TGTGCCAGCTCACCACAGCAGACAAACACCGGGGAGCTGTTTTTT. It specifies CASSPQQTNTGELFF.